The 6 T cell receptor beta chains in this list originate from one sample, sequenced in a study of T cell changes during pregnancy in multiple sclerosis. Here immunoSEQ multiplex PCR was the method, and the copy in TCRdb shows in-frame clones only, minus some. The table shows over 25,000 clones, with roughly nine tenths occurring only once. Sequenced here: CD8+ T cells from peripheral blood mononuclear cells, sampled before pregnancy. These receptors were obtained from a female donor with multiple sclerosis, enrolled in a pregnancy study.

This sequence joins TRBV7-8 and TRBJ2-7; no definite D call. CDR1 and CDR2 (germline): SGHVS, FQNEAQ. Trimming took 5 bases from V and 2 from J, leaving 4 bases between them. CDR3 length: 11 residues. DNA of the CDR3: TGTGCCAGCAGCCATGCCTACGAGCAGTACTTC. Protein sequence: CASSHAYEQYF.

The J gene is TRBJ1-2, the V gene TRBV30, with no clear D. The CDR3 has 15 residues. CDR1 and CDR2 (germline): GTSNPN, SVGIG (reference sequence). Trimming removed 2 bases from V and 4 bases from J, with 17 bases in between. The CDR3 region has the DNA TGTGCCTGGAGTCAACTAGAGGGTTTCGGCTATGGCTACACCTTC. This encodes CAWSQLEGFGYGYTF.

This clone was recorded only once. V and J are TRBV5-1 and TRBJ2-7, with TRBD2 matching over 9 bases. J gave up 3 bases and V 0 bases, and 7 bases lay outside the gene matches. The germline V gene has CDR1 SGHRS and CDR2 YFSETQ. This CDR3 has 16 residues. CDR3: CASSLVSGGPHYEQYF. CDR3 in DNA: TGCGCCAGCAGCTTGGTTAGCGGGGGCCCGCACTACGAGCAGTACTTC.

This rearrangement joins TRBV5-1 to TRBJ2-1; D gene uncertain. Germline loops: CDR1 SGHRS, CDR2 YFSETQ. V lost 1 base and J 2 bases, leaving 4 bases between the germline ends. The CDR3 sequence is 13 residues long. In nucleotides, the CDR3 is TGCGCCAGCAGCTTGTCGGCCTACAATGAGCAGTTCTTC. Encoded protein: CASSLSAYNEQFF.

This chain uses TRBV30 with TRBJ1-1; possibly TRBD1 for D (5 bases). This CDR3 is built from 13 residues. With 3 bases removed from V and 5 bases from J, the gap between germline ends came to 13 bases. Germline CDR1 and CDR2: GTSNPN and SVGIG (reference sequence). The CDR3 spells CAWRAGYRTEAFF. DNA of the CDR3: TGTGCCTGGAGAGCAGGGTATAGGACTGAAGCTTTCTTT.

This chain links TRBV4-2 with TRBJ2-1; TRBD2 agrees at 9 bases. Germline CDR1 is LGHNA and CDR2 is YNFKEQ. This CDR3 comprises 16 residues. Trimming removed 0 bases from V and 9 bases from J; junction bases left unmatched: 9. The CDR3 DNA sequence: TGTGCCAGCAGCCAAGATGACGGCGGGGGGGCCGGTGAGCAGTTCTTC. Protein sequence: CASSQDDGGGAGEQFF.